This T cell receptor beta chain derives from a study of CD8+CD57+ T cells in acquired aplastic anemia. Study information: Mean DNA quantity obtained from sorted CD4+ and CD8+ cells was 3 to 3.5 ug.

In germline, CDR1 is MGHDK, CDR2 SYGVNS. The CDR3 spans 14 residues. Only a few counts were recorded for this clonotype. One end of the junction varies from germline; a read error may be responsible. TCR beta VDJ and CDR3 were profiled, and genomic DNA was the template. TCRdb itself ran the reads through MiXCR, one entry per CDR3 protein. Here the sample spans 350,000 to 450,000 distinct CDR3 sequences, around 68% being singletons. This TCR was recovered from a human donor in good health, serving as a control. Sequenced input: sorted CD4+, CD8+, or CD8+CD57+ T cells (not recorded which) from PBMCs. The rearrangement uses TRBV25-1 and TRBJ1-2; no definite D call. The CDR3 reads CASSESGSAYGYTF. The CDR3 bases are TGTGCCAGCAGCGAATCCGGGTCAGCTTATGGCTACACCTTC.